A single sample is the source of the 27 T cell receptor beta chains below, sequenced in a study of T cell responses to AZD1222 COVID-19 vaccine. Using immunoSEQ multiplex PCR, the repertoire was profiled, and TCRdb retains in-frame clones only, with some absent. The table has more than 100,000 clones, over 80% seen once. The specimen comprised peripheral blood, sampled 28 days after the second AZD1222 dose. All receptors derive from an adult who received the AZD1222 COVID-19 vaccine.

This chain links TRBV19 with TRBJ1-1; TRBD1 agrees at 7 bases. The CDR3 is 14 amino acids. Trimming took 5 bases from V and 1 from J; bases not matched to a gene: 4. Germline CDR1 is LNHDA and CDR2 is SQIVND (reference sequence). The CDR3 protein is CASSPQGTNTEAFF. DNA of the CDR3: TGTGCCAGTAGTCCACAGGGGACGAACACTGAAGCTTTCTTT.

The chain employs TRBV7-9 and TRBJ1-4, with D perhaps matching TRBD1 (6 bases). Germline values: CDR1 SEHNR, CDR2 FQNEAQ (reference sequence). V shed 1 base and J shed 4 bases, with 13 bases lying between them. The length of the CDR3 is 16 residues. The chain's CDR3 is CASSLDLGGLNEKLFF. The DNA of the CDR3 is TGTGCCAGCAGCTTAGATTTGGGGGGCCTTAATGAAAAACTGTTTTTT.

This clone has just one count. The CDR3 sequence is CASSLVPLTEAFF. The CDR3 region has the DNA TGTGCCAGCAGCTTGGTTCCTCTCACTGAAGCTTTCTTT. This chain joins TRBV5-6 and TRBJ1-1; D gene unclear. The V and J ends lost 0 bases and 4 bases respectively, with 7 bases between them. The CDR3 is 13 amino acids. Looked up from germline, CDR1 is SGHDT and CDR2 is YYEEEE.

The chain links TRBV7-9 to TRBJ2-7; TRBD2 matches 8 bases. The CDR3 covers 15 residues. Germline trimming cut 3 bases from V and 1 base from J; bases unmatched to any gene: 5. Germline V CDR1 and CDR2: SEHNR, FQNEAQ (reference sequence). The CDR3 reads CASSFTSGTSYEQYF. The CDR3 coding sequence is TGTGCCAGCAGCTTCACTAGCGGTACTTCCTACGAGCAGTACTTC. Complete variable domain (other parts from reference TRBV7-9 and TRBJ2-7): DTGVSQNPRHKITKRGQNVTFRCDPISEHNRLYWYRQTLGQGPEFLTYFQNEAQLEKSRLLSDRFSAERPKGSFSTLEIQRTEQGDSAMYLCASSFTSGTSYEQYFGPGTRLTVT.

This CDR3 reads CASSFQDIGNYGYTF. The CDR3 region has the DNA TGTGCCAGCAGCTTTCAGGACATTGGTAACTATGGCTACACCTTC. This chain uses TRBV7-9 with TRBJ1-2, with D possibly TRBD1 on 5 matching bases. Germline-derived CDR1 and CDR2 are SEHNR and FQNEAQ (reference sequence). V lost 3 bases to trimming and J lost 1 base, with 12 bases between them. The CDR3 runs 15 residues.

The count of this clone is one. The genes are TRBV16 and TRBJ2-7; D not certain. The CDR3 covers 12 residues. Germline CDR1 and CDR2: KGHSY and FQNENV. The V gene lost 6 bases and the J gene lost 0 bases, with 6 bases spanning the gap. The CDR3 loop is CASSRFSYEQYF. The CDR3 region has the DNA TGTGCCAGCAGTCGTTTCTCCTACGAGCAGTACTTC. Looking up the rest from reference TRBV16 and TRBJ2-7 gives the full variable domain: GEEVAQTPKHLVRGEGQKAKLYCAPIKGHSYVFWYQQVLKNEFKFLISFQNENVFDETGMPKERFSAKCLPNSPCSLEIQATKLEDSAVYFCASSRFSYEQYFGPGTRLTVT.

V gene TRBV7-9 combines with J gene TRBJ2-3; TRBD2 matches 9 bases. Germline V gives CDR1 SEHNR, CDR2 FQNEAQ (reference sequence). With 1 base clipped from V and 1 base from J, the junction kept 0 bases outside the gene matches. This CDR3 is 15 amino acids long. The CDR3 loop reads CASSLGLAGTDTQYF. CDR3 DNA: TGTGCCAGCAGCTTAGGACTAGCGGGCACAGATACGCAGTATTTT.

The chain uses TRBV13 and TRBJ2-6; the D gene is possibly TRBD1 (5 bases). Trimming shortened V by 5 bases and J by 4 bases, and 12 bases separated the two germline ends. CDR1 is PRHDT and CDR2 is FYEKMQ in the germline V gene (reference sequence). The CDR3 has 15 residues. As DNA, the CDR3 is TGTGCCAGCAGCGTACAGGCTGCGGGGGCCAACGTCCTGACTTTC. This gives the protein CASSVQAAGANVLTF.

The J gene is TRBJ2-1, the V gene TRBV6-6, with 11 bases matching TRBD2. The V gene end was trimmed by 7 bases and the J gene end by 5 bases; junction bases not matched to a gene: 4. The CDR3 is 14 amino acids. The germline gives CDR1 MNHNY, CDR2 SVGAGI (reference sequence). For the CDR3, the DNA is TGTGCCAGCAAGGGACTAGCGGTAAACAATGAGCAGTTCTTC. This translates into CASKGLAVNNEQFF.

This chain links TRBV24-1 with TRBJ2-1; perhaps TRBD1 as D (8 bases). CDR1 is KGHDR, CDR2 SFDVKD, per germline. V lost 4 bases, J lost 9 bases, and 21 bases lay in between. The CDR3 has 16 amino acids. This CDR3 reads CATSEGGTGAPGEQFF. Written as DNA, the CDR3 is TGTGCCACCAGTGAGGGAGGGACAGGAGCCCCGGGTGAGCAGTTCTTC.

J is TRBJ2-7 and V is TRBV6-5, with 10 bases that match TRBD1. CDR1 MNHEY and CDR2 SVGAGI come from the germline V gene. CDR3 size: 15 residues. Unmatched junction bases numbered 5, after V lost 5 bases and J lost 1 base. The CDR3 is CASSRQGAPSYEQYF. CDR3 DNA: TGTGCCAGCAGTCGACAGGGGGCTCCGTCCTACGAGCAGTACTTC.

This clone was found once. The genes are TRBV5-1 and TRBJ2-5; 11 bases are shared with TRBD2. Germline CDR1 SGHRS, CDR2 YFSETQ. This CDR3 contains 15 residues. V lost 2 bases and J lost 5; bases outside the gene matches: 5. The CDR3 sequence is CASSFSGGARETQYF. The CDR3 DNA follows: TGCGCCAGCAGCTTTAGCGGGGGGGCAAGGGAGACCCAGTACTTC.

The V call is TRBV28, the J call TRBJ1-5; possibly TRBD1 for D (5 bases). CDR3 size: 15 residues. Trimming took 6 bases from V and 2 from J, leaving 14 bases between them. In germline, CDR1 is MDHEN, CDR2 SYDVKM. CDR3 coding DNA: TGTGCCAGCAGCGTAGGGGCCCAGGGCAATCAGCCCCAGCATTTT. Translation: CASSVGAQGNQPQHF. The full variable domain, with the rest looked up from reference TRBV28 and TRBJ1-5, is DVKVTQSSRYLVKRTGEKVFLECVQDMDHENMFWYRQDPGLGLRLIYFSYDVKMKEKGDIPEGYSVSREKKERFSLILESASTNQTSMYLCASSVGAQGNQPQHFGDGTRLSIL.

The gene calls are TRBV4-1 and TRBJ2-3; no clear D gene. This CDR3 is 14 amino acids long. Deletions cut 4 bases from V and 5 bases from J, with 13 bases between. Per germline, CDR1 MGHRA and CDR2 YSYEKL. The CDR3 nucleotides are TGCGCCAGCAGCCTTCCGGGCCCCAGAGATACGCAGTATTTT. This translates into CASSLPGPRDTQYF.

The chain carries TRBV19 and TRBJ2-5; D perhaps matches TRBD1 (6 bases). V shed 4 bases and J shed 4 bases, with 13 bases lying between them. CDR1 is LNHDA, CDR2 SQIVND, per germline (reference sequence). The CDR3 runs to 14 residues. The CDR3 spells CASSTQGSRETQYF. DNA of the CDR3: TGTGCCAGTAGTACACAGGGTAGCAGAGAGACCCAGTACTTC.

CDR3 in amino acids: CASSLGGTGYNEQFF. The CDR3 bases are TGTGCCAGCAGTCTGGGAGGAACAGGTTACAATGAGCAGTTCTTC. The chain is built from TRBV5-4 and TRBJ2-1; a possible D gene is TRBD2 (6 bases). CDR3 length: 15 residues. Looked up from germline, CDR1 is SGHNT and CDR2 is YYREEE (reference sequence). Trimming took 5 bases from V and 4 from J, leaving 16 bases between them.

The genes are TRBV3-1 (or the pseudogene TRBV3-2) and TRBJ1-4; a possible D gene is TRBD1 (6 bases). In germline, CDR1 is LGHDT, CDR2 YNNKEL (reference sequence). There are 18 residues in the CDR3. The V and J ends lost 0 bases and 6 bases respectively, with 20 bases between them. In DNA, the CDR3 is TGTGCCAGCAGCCAAGATGCGAGGCAGACAGGAGGTGATGAAAAACTGTTTTTT. Its protein product is CASSQDARQTGGDEKLFF.

The J gene is TRBJ2-1, the V gene TRBV2, with D perhaps matching TRBD2 (5 bases). Per germline, CDR1 SNHLY and CDR2 FYNNEI. Trimming left V 0 bases short and J 0 bases short, with 12 bases between. The CDR3 has 17 amino acids. CDR3 in amino acids: CASSEAFLGSSYNEQFF. The CDR3 nucleotides are TGTGCCAGCAGTGAAGCCTTTTTGGGGAGCTCCTACAATGAGCAGTTCTTC.

The J gene is TRBJ1-2, the V gene TRBV18; weak D call: TRBD1 (5 bases). The CDR3 length is 14 residues. Germline CDR1 is KGHSH and CDR2 is LQKENI. The V gene lost 6 bases and the J gene lost 5 bases, with 16 bases spanning the gap. The CDR3 sequence: CASSQNGAEYGYTF. The CDR3 DNA reads TGTGCCAGCTCCCAAAACGGGGCCGAATATGGCTACACCTTC.

The DNA for the CDR3 is TGTGCCAGCAGCCCTCGGACTAGCGGGGGGGCCAGTAATGAGCAGTTCTTC. This sequence encodes CASSPRTSGGASNEQFF. The chain recombines TRBV11-3 with TRBJ2-1, with 15 bases identical to TRBD2. Looked up from germline, CDR1 is SGHNT and CDR2 is YENEEA. This CDR3 is 17 amino acids long. V was pared by 5 bases and J by 7 bases, with 9 bases of the junction left unmatched.

The rearrangement uses TRBV19 and TRBJ2-1, with 8 positions matching TRBD2. This CDR3 contains 15 residues. The V segment lost 3 bases and the J segment 8 bases; nucleotides outside the gene matches: 9. Germline V gene sequence: CDR1 LNHDA, CDR2 SQIVND (reference sequence). CDR3: CASSILTSVSDEQFF. CDR3 coding DNA: TGTGCCAGTAGTATCCTGACTAGCGTAAGTGATGAGCAGTTCTTC. Combining the CDR3 with reference TRBV19 and TRBJ2-1 gives the whole variable domain DGGITQSPKYLFRKEGQNVTLSCEQNLNHDAMYWYRQDPGQGLRLIYYSQIVNDFQKGDIAEGYSVSREKKESFPLTVTSAQKNPTAFYLCASSILTSVSDEQFFGPGTRLTVL.

This clone has only one observation. The chain has TRBV6-5 and TRBJ1-6; a possible D gene is TRBD1 (5 bases). Deletions cut 2 bases from V and 8 bases from J, with 10 bases between. Germline values: CDR1 MNHEY, CDR2 SVGAGI. This CDR3 has 14 residues. The CDR3 sequence is CASSYQGSDSPLHF. The CDR3 DNA reads as TGTGCCAGCAGTTACCAGGGTTCCGATTCACCCCTCCACTTT.

The J gene is TRBJ1-1, the V gene TRBV5-4; D not resolved. The CDR3 runs to 14 residues. CDR1 is SGHNT, CDR2 YYREEE, per germline (reference sequence). With 0 bases removed from V and 0 bases from J, the gap between germline ends came to 6 bases. CDR3 sequence: CASSLAPMNTEAFF. In DNA form, the CDR3 reads TGTGCCAGCAGCTTGGCGCCTATGAACACTGAAGCTTTCTTT.

CDR3 sequence (DNA): TGTGCCAGCAGTTCTCACTCCGACGTGAATCAGCCCCAGCATTTT. Translation: CASSSHSDVNQPQHF. The chain combines TRBV28 with TRBJ1-5; D unresolved. The CDR3 contains 15 residues. In germline, CDR1 is MDHEN, CDR2 SYDVKM. Deletions cut 4 bases from V and 4 bases from J, with 14 bases between.

This chain connects TRBV15 to TRBJ2-1; the match to TRBD2 covers 12 bases. The CDR3 consists of 15 residues. Germline V CDR1 and CDR2: LNHNV, YYDKDF (reference sequence). The V segment lost 3 bases and the J segment 8 bases; nucleotides outside the gene matches: 5. The CDR3 bases are TGTGCCACCAGCAGCTCGGGACTAGCGGGCCATGAGCAGTTCTTC. Translation: CATSSSGLAGHEQFF.

The chain is built from TRBV15 and TRBJ2-1; the D is unclear. Germline V gene lookup returns CDR1 LNHNV and CDR2 YYDKDF (reference sequence). This CDR3 has 17 residues. Trimming removed 5 bases at V and 0 bases at J, with 17 bases between. For the CDR3, the DNA is TGTGCCACCAGCCTCGCGACTTTCTCGAGCTCCTACAATGAGCAGTTCTTC. Its translation: CATSLATFSSSYNEQFF.

The chain combines TRBV5-4 with TRBJ2-5; D gene uncertain. Germline CDR1 and CDR2: SGHNT and YYREEE (reference sequence). The CDR3 loop spans 13 amino acids. The V gene lost 0 bases and the J gene lost 2 bases, with 5 bases spanning the gap. The CDR3 nucleotides read TGTGCCAGCAGCTTGGAACTACAAGAGACCCAGTACTTC. It translates to CASSLELQETQYF.